These T cell receptor beta chains were read from a single sample in a study of cytomegalovirus exposure and HLA in healthy donors. The assay was immunoSEQ multiplex PCR, and TCRdb's table has in-frame clones only and misses some. This sample carries about 150,000 clones, 70% to 80% of them seen once, and the ten largest clones take around 2.3%. Sequenced input: PBMCs. These receptors were collected from a man aged 30 to 39 in good health and CMV-seronegative. Each CDR3 is given without its conserved first and last residue. Each record gives: V gene, J gene, D gene, CDR3 protein. The D gene is left open where the match is weak.

TRBV15	TRBJ1-4	NA	ATSGTLDVPNEKLF
TRBV5-1	TRBJ2-2	NA	ASSLPLNTGELF
TRBV5-1	TRBJ2-7	TRBD1	ASSLAGGRYEQY
TRBV5-5	TRBJ1-5	TRBD1	ASSQTGGTNQPQH
TRBV4-3	TRBJ1-3	TRBD1	ASSQDLDRDSGNTIY
TRBV28	TRBJ1-2	TRBD1	ASSFGQGFRGGYT
TRBV28	TRBJ1-4	TRBD1	ASRGQVEKLF
TRBV2	TRBJ2-5	TRBD1	ASSGTGQETQY
TRBV23-1	TRBJ1-3	TRBD1	ASSQKGARGNTIY
TRBV7-2	NA	TRBD1	ASSRGTASYEQY